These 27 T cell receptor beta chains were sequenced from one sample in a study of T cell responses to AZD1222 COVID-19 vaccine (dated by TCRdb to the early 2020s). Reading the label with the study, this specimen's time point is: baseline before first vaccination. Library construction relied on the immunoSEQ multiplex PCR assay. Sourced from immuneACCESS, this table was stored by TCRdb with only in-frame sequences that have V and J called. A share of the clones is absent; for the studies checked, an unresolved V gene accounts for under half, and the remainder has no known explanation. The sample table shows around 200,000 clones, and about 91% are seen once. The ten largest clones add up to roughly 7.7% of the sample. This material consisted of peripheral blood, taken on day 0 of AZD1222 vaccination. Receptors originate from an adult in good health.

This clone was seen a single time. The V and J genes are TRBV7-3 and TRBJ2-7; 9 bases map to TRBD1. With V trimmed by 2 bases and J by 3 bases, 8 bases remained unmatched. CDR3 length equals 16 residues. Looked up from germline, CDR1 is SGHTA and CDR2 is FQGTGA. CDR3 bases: TGTGCCAGCAGCTTATTAGGGACAGGGTCCATCTACGAGCAGTACTTC. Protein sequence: CASSLLGTGSIYEQYF.

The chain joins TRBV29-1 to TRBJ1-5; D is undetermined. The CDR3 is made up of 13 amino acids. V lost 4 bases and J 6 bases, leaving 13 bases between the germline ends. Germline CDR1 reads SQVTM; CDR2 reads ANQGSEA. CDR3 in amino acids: CSVAGQVGQPQHF. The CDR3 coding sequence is TGCAGCGTTGCGGGCCAGGTCGGTCAGCCCCAGCATTTT.

CDR3 residues: CATSEAGGMGYTF. The CDR3 DNA reads TGTGCCACCAGTGAGGCAGGGGGAATGGGCTACACCTTC. This chain links TRBV24-1 with TRBJ1-2, with TRBD1 identical over 7 bases. The V and J ends lost 4 bases and 8 bases, in that order; junction bases with no gene match: 6. The CDR3 extends over 13 amino acids. Looked up from germline, CDR1 is KGHDR and CDR2 is SFDVKD.

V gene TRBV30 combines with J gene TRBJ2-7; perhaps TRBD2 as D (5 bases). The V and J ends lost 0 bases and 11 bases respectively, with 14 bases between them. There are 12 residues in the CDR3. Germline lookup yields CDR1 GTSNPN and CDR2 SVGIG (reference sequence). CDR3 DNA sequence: TGTGCCTGGAGTGTCGCAGGAGGCCAGGAGTACTTC. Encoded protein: CAWSVAGGQEYF.

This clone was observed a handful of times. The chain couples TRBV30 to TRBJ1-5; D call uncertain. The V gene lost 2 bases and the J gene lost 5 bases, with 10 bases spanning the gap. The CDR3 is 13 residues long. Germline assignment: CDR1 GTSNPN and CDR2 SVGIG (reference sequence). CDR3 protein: CAWSPQEYQPQHF. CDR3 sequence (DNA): TGTGCCTGGAGTCCGCAGGAATATCAGCCCCAGCATTTT.

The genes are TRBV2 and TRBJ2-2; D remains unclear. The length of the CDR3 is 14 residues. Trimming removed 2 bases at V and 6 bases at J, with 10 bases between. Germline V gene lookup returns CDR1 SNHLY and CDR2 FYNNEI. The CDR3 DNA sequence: TGTGCCAGCAGTGAATCCCCACCACCCGGGGAGCTGTTTTTT. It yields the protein CASSESPPPGELFF.

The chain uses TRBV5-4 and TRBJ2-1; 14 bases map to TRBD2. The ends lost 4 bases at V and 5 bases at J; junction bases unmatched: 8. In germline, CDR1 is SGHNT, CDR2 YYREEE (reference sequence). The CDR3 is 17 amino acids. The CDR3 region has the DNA TGTGCCAGCAGCACAGGGACTAGCGGGGGAAAGCACAATGAGCAGTTCTTC. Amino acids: CASSTGTSGGKHNEQFF. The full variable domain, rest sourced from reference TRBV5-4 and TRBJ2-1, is ETGVTQSPTHLIKTRGQQVTLRCSSQSGHNTVSWYQQALGQGPQFIFQYYREEENGRGNFPPRFSGLQFPNYSSELNVNALELDDSALYLCASSTGTSGGKHNEQFFGPGTRLTVL.

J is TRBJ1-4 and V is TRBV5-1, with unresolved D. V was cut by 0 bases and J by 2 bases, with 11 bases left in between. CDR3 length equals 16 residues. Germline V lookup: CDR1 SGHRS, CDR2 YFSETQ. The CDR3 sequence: CASSLAVFSTNEKLFF. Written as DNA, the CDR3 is TGCGCCAGCAGCTTGGCCGTATTCTCGACTAATGAAAAACTGTTTTTT. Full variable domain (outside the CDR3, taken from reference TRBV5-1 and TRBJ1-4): KAGVTQTPRYLIKTRGQQVTLSCSPISGHRSVSWYQQTPGQGLQFLFEYFSETQRNKGNFPGRFSGRQFSNSRSEMNVSTLELGDSALYLCASSLAVFSTNEKLFFGSGTQLSVL.

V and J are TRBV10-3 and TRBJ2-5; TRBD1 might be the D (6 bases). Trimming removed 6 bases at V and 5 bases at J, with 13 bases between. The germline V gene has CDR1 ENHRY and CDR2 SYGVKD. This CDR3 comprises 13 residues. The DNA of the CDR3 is TGTGCCATCAGCCAGGGGCGCAGGGAGACCCAGTACTTC. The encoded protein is CAISQGRRETQYF.

The CDR3 here is CASSPLTGENTEAFF. Here the CDR3 DNA reads TGTGCCAGCTCACCGTTGACAGGGGAGAACACTGAAGCTTTCTTT. The chain links TRBV18 to TRBJ1-1, with 8 bases identical to TRBD1. The junction had 4 bases not matched to a gene; V was cut back by 3 bases and J by 1 base. Germline V gives CDR1 KGHSH, CDR2 LQKENI. The CDR3 contains 15 residues.

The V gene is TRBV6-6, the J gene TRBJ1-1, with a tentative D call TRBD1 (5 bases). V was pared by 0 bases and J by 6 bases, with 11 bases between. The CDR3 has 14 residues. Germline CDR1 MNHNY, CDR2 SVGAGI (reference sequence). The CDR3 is CASSYSGTPAEAFF. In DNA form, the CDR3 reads TGTGCCAGCAGTTACTCCGGGACGCCAGCTGAAGCTTTCTTT.

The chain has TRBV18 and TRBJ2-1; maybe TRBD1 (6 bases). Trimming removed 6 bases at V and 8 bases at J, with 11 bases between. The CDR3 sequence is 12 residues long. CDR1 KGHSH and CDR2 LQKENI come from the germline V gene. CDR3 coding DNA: TGTGCCAGCTCCCCTAACAGGGATGAGCAGTTCTTC. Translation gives CASSPNRDEQFF.

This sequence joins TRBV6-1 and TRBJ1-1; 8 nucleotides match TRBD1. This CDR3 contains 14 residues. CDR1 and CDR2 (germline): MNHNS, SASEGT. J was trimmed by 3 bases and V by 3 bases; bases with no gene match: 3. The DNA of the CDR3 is TGTGCCAGCAGTGAGTCAGGGGGCTACACTGAAGCTTTCTTT. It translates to CASSESGGYTEAFF.

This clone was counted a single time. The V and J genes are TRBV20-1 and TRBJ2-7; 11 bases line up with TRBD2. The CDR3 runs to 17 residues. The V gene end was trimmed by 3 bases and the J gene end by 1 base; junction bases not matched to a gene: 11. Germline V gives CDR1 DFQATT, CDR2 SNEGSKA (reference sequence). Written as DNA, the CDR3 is TGCAGTGCTAGTCAGTCTAGCGGGGGGCCATCTTCCTACGAGCAGTACTTC. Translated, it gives CSASQSSGGPSSYEQYF.

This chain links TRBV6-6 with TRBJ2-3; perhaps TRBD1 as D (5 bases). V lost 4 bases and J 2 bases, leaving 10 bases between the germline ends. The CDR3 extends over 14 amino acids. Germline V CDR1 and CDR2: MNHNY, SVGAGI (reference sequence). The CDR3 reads CASSWQGFTDTQYF. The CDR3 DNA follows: TGTGCCAGCAGTTGGCAGGGTTTCACAGATACGCAGTATTTT.

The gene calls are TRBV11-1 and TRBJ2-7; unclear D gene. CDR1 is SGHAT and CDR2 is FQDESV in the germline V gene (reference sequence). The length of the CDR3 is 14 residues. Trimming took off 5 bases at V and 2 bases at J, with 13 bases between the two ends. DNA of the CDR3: TGTGCCAGCAGCGACTCGGCCCTCACCTACGAGCAGTACTTC. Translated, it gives CASSDSALTYEQYF.

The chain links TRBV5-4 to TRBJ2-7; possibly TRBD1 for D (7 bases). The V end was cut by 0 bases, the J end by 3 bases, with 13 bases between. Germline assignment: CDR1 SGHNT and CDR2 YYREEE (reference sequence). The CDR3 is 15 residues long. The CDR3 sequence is CASSLDRGGFYEQYF. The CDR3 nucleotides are TGTGCCAGCAGCTTGGACAGGGGAGGCTTCTACGAGCAGTACTTC. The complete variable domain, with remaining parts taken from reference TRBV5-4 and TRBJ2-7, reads ETGVTQSPTHLIKTRGQQVTLRCSSQSGHNTVSWYQQALGQGPQFIFQYYREEENGRGNFPPRFSGLQFPNYSSELNVNALELDDSALYLCASSLDRGGFYEQYFGPGTRLTVT.

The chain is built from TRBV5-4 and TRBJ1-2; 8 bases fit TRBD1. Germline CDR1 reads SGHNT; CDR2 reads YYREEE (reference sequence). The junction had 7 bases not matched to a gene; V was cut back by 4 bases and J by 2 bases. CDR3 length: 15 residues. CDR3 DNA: TGTGCCAGCAGCCTCCAGGGGGCGGGGAACTATGGCTACACCTTC. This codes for CASSLQGAGNYGYTF.

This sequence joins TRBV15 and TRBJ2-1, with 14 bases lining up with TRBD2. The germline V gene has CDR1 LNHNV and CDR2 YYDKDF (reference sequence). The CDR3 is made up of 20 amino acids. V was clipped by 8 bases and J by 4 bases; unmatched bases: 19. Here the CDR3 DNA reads TGTGCCACCCGAGATGACCCTACGGGACTAGCGGGGGTAAGGTACAATGAGCAGTTCTTC. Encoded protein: CATRDDPTGLAGVRYNEQFF.

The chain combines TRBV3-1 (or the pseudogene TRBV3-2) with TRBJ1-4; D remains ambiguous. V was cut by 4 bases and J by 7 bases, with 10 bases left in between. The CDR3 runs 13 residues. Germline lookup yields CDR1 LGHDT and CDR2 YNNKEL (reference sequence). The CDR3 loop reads CASSRESSEKLFF. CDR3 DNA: TGTGCCAGCAGCCGGGAAAGTAGTGAAAAACTGTTTTTT.

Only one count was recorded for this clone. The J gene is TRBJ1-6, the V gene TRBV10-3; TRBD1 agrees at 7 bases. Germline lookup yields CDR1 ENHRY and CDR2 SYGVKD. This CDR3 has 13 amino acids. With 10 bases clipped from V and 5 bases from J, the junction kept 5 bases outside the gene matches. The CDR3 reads CATAGTDNSPLHF. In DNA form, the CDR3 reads TGTGCCACTGCCGGGACAGATAATTCACCCCTCCACTTT.

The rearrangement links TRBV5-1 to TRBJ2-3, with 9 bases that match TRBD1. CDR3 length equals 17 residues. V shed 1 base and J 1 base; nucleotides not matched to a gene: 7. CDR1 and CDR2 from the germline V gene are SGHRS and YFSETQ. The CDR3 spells CASSLRTTGGGTDTQYF. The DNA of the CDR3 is TGCGCCAGCAGCTTGAGGACAACAGGGGGCGGCACAGATACGCAGTATTTT. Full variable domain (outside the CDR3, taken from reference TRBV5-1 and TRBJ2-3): KAGVTQTPRYLIKTRGQQVTLSCSPISGHRSVSWYQQTPGQGLQFLFEYFSETQRNKGNFPGRFSGRQFSNSRSEMNVSTLELGDSALYLCASSLRTTGGGTDTQYFGPGTRLTVL.

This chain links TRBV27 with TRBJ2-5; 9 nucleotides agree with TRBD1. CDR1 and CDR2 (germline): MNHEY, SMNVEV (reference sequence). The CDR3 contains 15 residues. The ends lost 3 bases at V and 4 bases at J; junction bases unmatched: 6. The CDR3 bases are TGTGCCAGCAGTTTGGGACAGGGCGAGGGAGAGACCCAGTACTTC. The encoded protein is CASSLGQGEGETQYF.

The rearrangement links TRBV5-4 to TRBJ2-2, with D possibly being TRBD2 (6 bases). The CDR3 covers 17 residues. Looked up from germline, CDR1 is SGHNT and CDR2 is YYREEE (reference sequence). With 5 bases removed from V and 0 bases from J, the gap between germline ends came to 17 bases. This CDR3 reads CASRPNGRGPNTGELFF. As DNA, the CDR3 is TGTGCCAGCAGACCAAACGGGAGAGGCCCGAACACCGGGGAGCTGTTTTTT.

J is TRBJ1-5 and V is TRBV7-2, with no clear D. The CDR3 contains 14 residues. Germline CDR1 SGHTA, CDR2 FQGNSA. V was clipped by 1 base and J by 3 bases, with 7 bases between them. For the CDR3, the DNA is TGTGCCAGCAGCTTAGGCCCGAACAATCAGCCCCAGCATTTT. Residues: CASSLGPNNQPQHF.

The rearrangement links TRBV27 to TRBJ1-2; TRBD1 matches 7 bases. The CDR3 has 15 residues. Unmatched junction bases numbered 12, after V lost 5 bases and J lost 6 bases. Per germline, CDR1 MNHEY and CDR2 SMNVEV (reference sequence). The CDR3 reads CASSKPGGGFDGYTF. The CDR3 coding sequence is TGTGCCAGCAGTAAACCGGGAGGGGGCTTTGATGGCTACACCTTC.

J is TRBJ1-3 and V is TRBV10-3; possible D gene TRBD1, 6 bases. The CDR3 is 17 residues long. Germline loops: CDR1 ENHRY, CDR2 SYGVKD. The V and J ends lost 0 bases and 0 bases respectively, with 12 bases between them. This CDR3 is CAISESPSRGSGNTIYF. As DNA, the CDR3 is TGTGCCATCAGTGAGTCGCCCAGCAGGGGCTCTGGAAACACCATATATTTT.